This T cell receptor (beta chain) was captured in a study of regulatory T cells in long-lasting Graves disease (dated by TCRdb to the early 2020s). Study-wide context: Patients with newly diagnosed Graves' disease had been on antithyroid drugs for under 3 months. This study used TCR sequencing and RNA sequencing of peripheral blood to compare persistent Graves' disease patients against newly diagnosed Graves' disease patients. The study was registered as a clinical trial and conducted in China. A total of around 35 samples underwent TCR sequencing: about 13 from persistent and roughly 20 from newly diagnosed Graves' disease patients. Overall results and qualifications from the work: Because the primary lesion, thyroid tissue, could not be accessed, the study looked at peripheral blood alone. Lower TCR Shannon entropy and fewer highly expanded clones were observed in persistent Graves' disease patients than in newly diagnosed patients, which suggested clonal expansion. The authors acknowledged the small sample size as a limitation that may reduce accuracy. Sequencing and analysis were restricted to the TCR beta chain. Persistent disease showed preferential use of TRBV28, TRBJ1-2 and TRBJ2-5, whereas newly diagnosed disease favored TRBV20-1 and TRBJ2-1. A larger number of public clonotypes was shared among persistent patients (over 2,500) than among newly diagnosed patients (around 970).

The time point label for this specimen denotes: newly diagnosed GD, antithyroid drugs for less than 3 months. For both TCR sequencing and RNA sequencing, RNA was extracted from PBMCs using TRIzol. Graves' disease was diagnosed according to American Thyroid Association guidelines. Patients were recruited from an endocrinology department in Xi'an, China. Each patient gave approximately 9 milliliters of peripheral blood, collected in an EDTA anticoagulant tube. Ficoll Paque Plus density gradient separation was used to isolate PBMCs, and no additional T cell sorting was done. RNA quality was checked with an Agilent 2100 Bioanalyzer and agarose gel, and concentration with a NanoDrop 2000. On this clonotype: Its antigen is unknown. Base qualities are missing; no much larger clone stands one base away.

The germline V and J ends show losses of 5 bases and 6 bases respectively, and no gene match explains 7 bases of the junction. The CDR3 spans 14 residues, from the cysteine through the phenylalanine. Only the CDR3 DNA stays, 42 bases, in frame from base 1. Libraries were made using multiplex PCR. The sequencer was an Illumina HiSeq 4000. To build TCR beta libraries, CDR3 regions were amplified by Arm-PCR using iRepertoire HTBI primers. Before sequencing, the PCR products underwent gel purification. On the authors' methods: Across samples, 60 to 70 TRBV and 15 or so TRBJ segments were identified and used for gene usage analysis of CDR3 amino acid clonotypes. COPE and FqMerger were used to merge the filtered high-quality paired reads into contigs. BLAST was used to align contigs to the IMGT TRBV, TRBD and TRBJ reference genes, and CDR3 was defined following IMGT. Any clonotype with a frequency above 0.1% was counted as a highly expanded clone. Repertoire diversity was measured by Shannon entropy, and V-J evenness by the Gini coefficient. A clonotype found in more than one individual was treated as public. TCRdb trimmed the raw reads at Q25, called clones with MiXCR and kept productive beta chains. When rows share a CDR3 protein, they turn into one entry using the most common DNA and genes. The authors' filters were not applied to this entry. Here the sample has 500,000 to 700,000 distinct CDR3 sequences; under 20% occur a single time. About 17% of the sample belongs to the ten largest clones.

These data also featured in a second study, about T cells in Graves' hyperthyroidism and ophthalmopathy. The second publication reports: Stable Graves' hyperthyroidism was defined as no progression to ophthalmopathy during 18 months of follow-up. Hyperthyroidism patients were aged 18 to 65 years and newly diagnosed, with disease duration of less than 2 months. The study excluded patients with uncontrolled infections, other autoimmune diseases, pregnancy or lactation. Clinical symptoms, serum thyroxine and TRAb, thyroid ultrasound, and orbital computed tomography formed the basis for the diagnoses. For the first round of RT-PCR on the TCR CDR3, the HTBI primer set was used together with the Qiagen OneStep RT-PCR kit. Most expanded thyroid clonotypes (frequency above 0.001) were also detected in blood, suggesting blood repertoires may reflect thyroid immune responses. In cross-validation, a model built on a 13 V-J signature told ophthalmopathy apart from stable hyperthyroidism with 87.88% sensitivity and approximately 81% specificity, and in testing the same model reached 80%/75%. In validation, progression to ophthalmopathy was predicted by the model with 70.59% sensitivity and about 72% specificity, a median of about 6 months before onset. TCR V-J signatures able to tell the groups apart were searched for in a discovery cohort of 90 to 100 patients, of whom approximately 40 had Graves' ophthalmopathy and under 65 had stable Graves' hyperthyroidism. Prospective prediction of ophthalmopathy was tested in an independent validation cohort of fewer than 20 hyperthyroidism patients and 17 patients who later progressed to ophthalmopathy. For training and testing, the 80 to 100 patients in the discovery cohort were randomly divided in a 7:3 ratio. The study also compared thyroid tissue and blood T-cell repertoires from more than 5 Graves' hyperthyroidism patients. After sampling, hyperthyroidism patients received methimazole starting at 30 mg daily, and ophthalmopathy patients received high-dose intravenous methylprednisolone. Libraries were constructed in a second round of multiplex PCR, after which size selection and purification were carried out. Libraries were sequenced paired-end with 100 bp reads on an Illumina HiSeq2000. SOAPnuke was used to process the raw data, removing reads that contained adapters or uncalled bases, had a mean Phred below 15, or lacked an exact match to the constant primer or identifier. COPE v1.2.5 was used to merge the high-quality paired reads, and each unique nucleotide sequence was defined as a clonotype. Clonotypes were aligned to IMGT TRBV, TRBD and TRBJ reference segments using MiTCR v1.1. Only V-J combinations with frequency above 0.0001, covering roughly 99% of repertoires, were analysed. A TCS score was defined as the ratio between F50 (clonal expansion) and ExV (chaos), using BLOSUM62-based TCRdist between CDR3 peptides within each V-J. Welch's t-statistics and random forest reduced just over 500 V-J features to roughly 13, which were used in a naive Bayes classifier (R e1071). Sample size was not statistically predetermined, and investigators were not blinded to group allocation. The paper describes TCR Vbeta CDR3 sequencing of around 140 peripheral blood samples, made up of 43 ophthalmopathy patients, around 78 hyperthyroidism patients and 17 progressor patients.

This sequence was found in a woman aged 25 to 39 with Graves disease. Donor details come from another sample of the same person, matched by shared clones. The sample was peripheral blood mononuclear cells (PBMCs), taken at new diagnosis, from a patient treated with antithyroid drugs. The chain is assembled from TRBV12-3 or TRBV12-4 and TRBJ2-7; TRBD1 matches 10 bases in the middle. Here the CDR3 is given as CASSRGQGPGEQYF. The DNA sequence follows: TGTGCCAGCAGTAGGGGACAGGGGCCGGGCGAGCAGTACTTC.